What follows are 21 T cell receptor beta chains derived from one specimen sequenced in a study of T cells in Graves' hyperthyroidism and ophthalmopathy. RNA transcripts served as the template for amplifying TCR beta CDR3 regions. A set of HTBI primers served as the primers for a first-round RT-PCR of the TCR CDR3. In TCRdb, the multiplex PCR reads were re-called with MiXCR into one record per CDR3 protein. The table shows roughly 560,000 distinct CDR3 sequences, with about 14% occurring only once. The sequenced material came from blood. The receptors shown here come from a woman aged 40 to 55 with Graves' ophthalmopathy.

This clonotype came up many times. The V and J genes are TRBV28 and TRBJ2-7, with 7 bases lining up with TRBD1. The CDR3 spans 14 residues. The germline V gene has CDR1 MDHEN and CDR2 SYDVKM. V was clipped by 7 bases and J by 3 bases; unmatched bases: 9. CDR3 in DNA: TGTGCCAGCACGGGCAGGGGGTTGGTCTACGAGCAGTACTTC. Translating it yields CASTGRGLVYEQYF.

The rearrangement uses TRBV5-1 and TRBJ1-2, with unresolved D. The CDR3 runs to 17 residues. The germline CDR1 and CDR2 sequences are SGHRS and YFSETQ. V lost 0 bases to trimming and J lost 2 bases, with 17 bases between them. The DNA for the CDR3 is TGCGCCAGCAGCTTGGACGCCGCATCAACAGAGAACTATGGCTACACCTTC. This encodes CASSLDAASTENYGYTF.

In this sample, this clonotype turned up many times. The CDR3: CSARQGGAGLNIQYF. In DNA form, the CDR3 reads TGCAGTGCTAGACAGGGGGGAGCGGGGCTAAACATTCAGTACTTC. The chain uses TRBV20-1 and TRBJ2-4; D tentatively fits TRBD1 or TRBD2 (7 bases each). V was trimmed by 2 bases and J by 6 bases, leaving 17 bases between them. CDR1 and CDR2 (germline): DFQATT, SNEGSKA (reference sequence). There are 15 residues in the CDR3.

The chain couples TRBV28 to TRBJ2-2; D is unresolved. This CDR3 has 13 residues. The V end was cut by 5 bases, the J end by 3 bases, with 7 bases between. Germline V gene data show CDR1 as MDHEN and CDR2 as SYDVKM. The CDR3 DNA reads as TGTGCCAGCAGTAGGGCTGACACCGGGGAGCTGTTTTTT. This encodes CASSRADTGELFF.

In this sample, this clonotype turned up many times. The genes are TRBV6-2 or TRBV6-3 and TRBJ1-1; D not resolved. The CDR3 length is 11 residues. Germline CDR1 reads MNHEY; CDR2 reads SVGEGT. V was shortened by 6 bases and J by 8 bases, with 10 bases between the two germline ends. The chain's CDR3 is CASSPGLEAFF. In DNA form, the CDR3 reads TGTGCCAGCAGCCCTGGACTCGAAGCTTTCTTT.

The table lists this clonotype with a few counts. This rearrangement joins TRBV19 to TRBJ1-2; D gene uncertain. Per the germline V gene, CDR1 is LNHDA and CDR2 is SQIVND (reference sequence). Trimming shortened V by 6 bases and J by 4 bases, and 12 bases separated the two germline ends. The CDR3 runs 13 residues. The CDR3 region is CASSPDKFYGYTF. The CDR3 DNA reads TGTGCCAGTAGCCCCGACAAATTCTATGGCTACACCTTC.

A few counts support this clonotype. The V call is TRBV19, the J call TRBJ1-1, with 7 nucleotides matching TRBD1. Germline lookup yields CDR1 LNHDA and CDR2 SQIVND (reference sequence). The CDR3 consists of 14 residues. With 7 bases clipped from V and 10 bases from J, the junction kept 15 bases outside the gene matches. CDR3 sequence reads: CASTLQGFSVAAFF. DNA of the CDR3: TGTGCCAGTACATTACAGGGGTTCTCGGTTGCAGCTTTCTTT.

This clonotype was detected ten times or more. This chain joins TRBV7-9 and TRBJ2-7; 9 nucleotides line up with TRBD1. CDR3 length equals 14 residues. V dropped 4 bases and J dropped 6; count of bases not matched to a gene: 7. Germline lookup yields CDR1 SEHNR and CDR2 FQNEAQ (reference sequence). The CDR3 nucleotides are TGTGCCAGCAGCTCGGACAGGGGCCTTTCCGAGCAGTACTTC. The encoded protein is CASSSDRGLSEQYF.

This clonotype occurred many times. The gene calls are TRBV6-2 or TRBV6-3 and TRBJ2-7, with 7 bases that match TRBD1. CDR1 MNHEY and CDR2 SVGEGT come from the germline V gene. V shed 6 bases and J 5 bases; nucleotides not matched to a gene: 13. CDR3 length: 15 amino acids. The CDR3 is CASRYPSDRADEQYF. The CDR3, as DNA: TGTGCCAGCAGATACCCGAGCGACAGGGCGGACGAGCAGTACTTC.

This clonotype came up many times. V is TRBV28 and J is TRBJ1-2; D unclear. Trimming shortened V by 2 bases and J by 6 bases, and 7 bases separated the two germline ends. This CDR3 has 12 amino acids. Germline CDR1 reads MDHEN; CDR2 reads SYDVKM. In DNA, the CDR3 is TGTGCCAGCAGTTTAGGCCGGGATGGCTACACCTTC. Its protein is CASSLGRDGYTF.

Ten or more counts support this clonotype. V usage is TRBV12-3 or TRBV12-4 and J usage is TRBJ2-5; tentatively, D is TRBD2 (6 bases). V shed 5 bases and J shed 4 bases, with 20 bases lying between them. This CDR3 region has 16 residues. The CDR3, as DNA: TGTGCCAGCAGTGATGAGGCCGGGAGTCTGGGAGAGACCCAGTACTTC. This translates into CASSDEAGSLGETQYF.

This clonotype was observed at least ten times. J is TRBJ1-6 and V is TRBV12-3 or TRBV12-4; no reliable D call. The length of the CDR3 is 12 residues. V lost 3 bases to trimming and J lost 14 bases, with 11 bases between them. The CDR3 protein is CASSFLGLSLHF. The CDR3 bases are TGTGCCAGCAGTTTCTTAGGGTTGTCCCTCCACTTT.

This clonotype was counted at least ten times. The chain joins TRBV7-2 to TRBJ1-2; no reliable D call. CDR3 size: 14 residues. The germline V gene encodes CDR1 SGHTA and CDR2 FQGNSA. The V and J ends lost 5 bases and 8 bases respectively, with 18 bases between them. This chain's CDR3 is CASSAPHLLEGYTF. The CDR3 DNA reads TGTGCCAGCAGCGCCCCACATTTATTAGAGGGCTACACCTTC. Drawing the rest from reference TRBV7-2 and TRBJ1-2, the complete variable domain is GAGVSQSPSNKVTEKGKDVELRCDPISGHTALYWYRQSLGQGLEFLIYFQGNSAPDKSGLPSDRFSAERTGGSVSTLTIQRTQQEDSAVYLCASSAPHLLEGYTFGSGTRLTVV.

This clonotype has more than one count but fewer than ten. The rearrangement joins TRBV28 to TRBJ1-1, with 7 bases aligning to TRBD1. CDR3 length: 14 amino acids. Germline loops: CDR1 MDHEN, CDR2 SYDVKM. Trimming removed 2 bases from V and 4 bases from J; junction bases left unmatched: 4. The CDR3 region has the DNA TGTGCCAGCAGTTTAGTCAGGGGGGCCACTGAAGCTTTCTTT. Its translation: CASSLVRGATEAFF.

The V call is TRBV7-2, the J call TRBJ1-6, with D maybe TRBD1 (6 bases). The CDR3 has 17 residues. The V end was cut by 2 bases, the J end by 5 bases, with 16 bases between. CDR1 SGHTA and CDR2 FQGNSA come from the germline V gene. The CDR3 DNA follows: TGTGCCAGCAGCTTACGATCCTGGACAGTTGATAATTCACCCCTCCACTTT. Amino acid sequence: CASSLRSWTVDNSPLHF.

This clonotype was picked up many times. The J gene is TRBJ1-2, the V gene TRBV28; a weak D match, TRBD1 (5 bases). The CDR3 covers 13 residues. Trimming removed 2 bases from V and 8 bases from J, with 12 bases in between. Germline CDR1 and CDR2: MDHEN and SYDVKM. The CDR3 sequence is CASSLPLRAGYTF. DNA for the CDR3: TGTGCCAGCAGTTTACCCCTCAGGGCGGGCTACACCTTC.

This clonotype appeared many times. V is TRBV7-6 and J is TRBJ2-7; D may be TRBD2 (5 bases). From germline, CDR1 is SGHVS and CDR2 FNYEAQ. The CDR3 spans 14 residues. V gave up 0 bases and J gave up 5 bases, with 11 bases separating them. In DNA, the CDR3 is TGTGCCAGCAGCTTAGCGGGAGCCTGGAACGAGCAGTACTTC. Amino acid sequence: CASSLAGAWNEQYF. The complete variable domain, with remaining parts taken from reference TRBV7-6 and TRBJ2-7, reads GAGVSQSPRYKVTKRGQDVALRCDPISGHVSLYWYRQALGQGPEFLTYFNYEAQQDKSGLPNDRFSAERPEGSISTLTIQRTEQRDSAMYRCASSLAGAWNEQYFGPGTRLTVT.

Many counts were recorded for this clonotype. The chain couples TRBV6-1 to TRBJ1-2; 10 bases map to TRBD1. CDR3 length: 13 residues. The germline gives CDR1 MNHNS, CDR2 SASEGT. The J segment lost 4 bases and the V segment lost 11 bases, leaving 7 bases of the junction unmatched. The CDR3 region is CAVRDRGLYGYTF. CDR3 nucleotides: TGTGCCGTCCGGGACAGGGGCCTCTATGGCTACACCTTC.

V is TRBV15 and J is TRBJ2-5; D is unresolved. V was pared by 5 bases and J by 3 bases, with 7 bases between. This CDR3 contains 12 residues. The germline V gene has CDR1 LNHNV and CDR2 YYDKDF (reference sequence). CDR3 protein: CATSPMKETQYF. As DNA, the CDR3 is TGTGCCACCAGCCCGATGAAAGAGACCCAGTACTTC.

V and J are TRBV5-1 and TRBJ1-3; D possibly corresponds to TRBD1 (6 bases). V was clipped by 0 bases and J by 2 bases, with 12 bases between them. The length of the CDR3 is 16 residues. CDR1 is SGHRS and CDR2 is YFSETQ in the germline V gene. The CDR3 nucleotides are TGCGCCAGCAGCTTGGGACCAGGGGTGACTGGAAACACCATATATTTT. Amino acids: CASSLGPGVTGNTIYF.

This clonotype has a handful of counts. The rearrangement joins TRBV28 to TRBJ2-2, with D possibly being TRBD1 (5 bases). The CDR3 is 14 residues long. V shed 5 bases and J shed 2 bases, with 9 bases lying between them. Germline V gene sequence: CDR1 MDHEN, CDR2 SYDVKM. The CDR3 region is CASSTDSNTGELFF. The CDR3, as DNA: TGTGCCAGCAGTACAGACAGTAACACCGGGGAGCTGTTTTTT. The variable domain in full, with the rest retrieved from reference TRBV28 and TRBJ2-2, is DVKVTQSSRYLVKRTGEKVFLECVQDMDHENMFWYRQDPGLGLRLIYFSYDVKMKEKGDIPEGYSVSREKKERFSLILESASTNQTSMYLCASSTDSNTGELFFGEGSRLTVL.